This T cell receptor beta chain was sequenced in a study of blood T cell repertoires in COVID-19 (dated by TCRdb to about 2020). For the wider study: Samples from collaborators originated in the United States, Italy and Spain and spanned both the acute and convalescent phases of COVID-19. A de-identified subject ID, COVID-19 status, age in years and sex were almost always included in the sample metadata. A freely available public database, intended as a resource for researchers studying the immune response to SARS-CoV-2, is where the repertoires were released. Where available, HLA class I and class II types were obtained from metadata supplied by the sample provider rather than from assay-based typing. The material from the prospective study consisted of cDNA or gDNA derived from T cells, B-cell-depleted T cells, or PBMCs. Samples were obtained from the ongoing ImmuneRACE study (first 160 participants) and from some 1,300 subjects provided by 6 global collaborators. Subjects who had been exposed to COVID-19, were actively infected with it, or had recovered from it provided the deeply sampled blood TCRbeta repertoires that made up the dataset.

Whole blood was collected in K2EDTA tubes by collaborating institutions according to the institutions' own protocols. For TCRbeta analysis, collaborators shipped samples as frozen whole blood, isolated PBMCs, or DNA extracted from either of those sample types. TCRbeta CDR3 regions were amplified from genomic DNA using the immunoSEQ Assay, a bias-controlled multiplex PCR. Regarding the original processing steps: The number of nucleated cells in each sample was estimated by amplification of reference gene primers within the assay. To quantify the absolute abundance of each unique TCRbeta CDR3 rearrangement, sequence reads were collapsed and filtered. For each sample, productive Simpson clonality was calculated by taking the square root of Simpson's diversity index across productive rearrangements. TCRdb carries this immuneACCESS record with in-frame sequences only. Its versions omit some clonotypes, under half of them owing to an unresolved V gene in the studies checked, with the rest unexplained. The V and J calls and the clone size are those of that table, but D and trimming were determined from the DNA. Here the sample has some 170,000 clones; approximately 88% occur a single time. The top ten hold 1.5% to 2% of the sample.

Findings and caveats that apply to the study as a whole: The amount of clinical and demographic metadata varied by source and participant and was provided uncurated.

Details on this clone: Its specific antigen is unknown. The sample holds no much larger clone one base away, and base qualities are not on file.

The germline V gene encodes CDR1 ENHRY and CDR2 SYGVKD. The CDR3 has 15 amino acids, counting the end cysteine and phenylalanine. Just the 45-base CDR3 DNA is kept, in frame starting at base 1. At the junction V is shortened by 10 bases and J by 0 bases; bases outside the gene matches: 9. The origin of this receptor is a woman in her forties or fifties with acute or convalescent COVID-19. Recombination joined TRBV10-3 with TRBJ2-3; 8 nucleotides in the junction match TRBD2. Input material: peripheral blood. The DNA is as follows: TGTGCCACCAGCGCCGGGGGGGCTAGCACAGATACGCAGTATTTT. Its protein is CATSAGGASTDTQYF.